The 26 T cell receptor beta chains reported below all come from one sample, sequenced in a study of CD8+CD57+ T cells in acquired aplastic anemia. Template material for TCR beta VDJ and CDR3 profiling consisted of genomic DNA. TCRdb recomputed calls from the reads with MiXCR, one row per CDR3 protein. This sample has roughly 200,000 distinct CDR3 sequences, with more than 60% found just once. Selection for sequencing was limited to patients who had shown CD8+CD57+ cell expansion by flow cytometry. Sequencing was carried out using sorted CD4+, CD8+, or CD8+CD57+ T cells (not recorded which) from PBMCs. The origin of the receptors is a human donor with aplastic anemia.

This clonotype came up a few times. DNA of the CDR3: TGTGCCATCAGTGAGGGAACAGGGGGCAGCGAGACCCAGTACTTC. Translated: CAISEGTGGSETQYF. The J gene is TRBJ2-5, the V gene TRBV10-3, with 9 bases fitting TRBD1. CDR1 is ENHRY, CDR2 SYGVKD, per germline. J gave up 5 bases and V 2 bases, and 6 bases lay outside the gene matches. The CDR3 sequence is 15 residues long.

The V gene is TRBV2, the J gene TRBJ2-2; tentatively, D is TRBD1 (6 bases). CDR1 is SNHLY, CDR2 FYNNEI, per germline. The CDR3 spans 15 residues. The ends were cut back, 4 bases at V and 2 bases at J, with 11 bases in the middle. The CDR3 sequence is CASSGDTLNTGELFF. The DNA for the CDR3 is TGTGCCAGCAGTGGGGACACGTTAAACACCGGGGAGCTGTTTTTT. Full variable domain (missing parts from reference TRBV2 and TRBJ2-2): EPEVTQTPSHQVTQMGQEVILRCVPISNHLYFYWYRQILGQKVEFLVSFYNNEISEKSEIFDDQFSVERPDGSNFTLKIRSTKLEDSAMYFCASSGDTLNTGELFFGEGSRLTVL.

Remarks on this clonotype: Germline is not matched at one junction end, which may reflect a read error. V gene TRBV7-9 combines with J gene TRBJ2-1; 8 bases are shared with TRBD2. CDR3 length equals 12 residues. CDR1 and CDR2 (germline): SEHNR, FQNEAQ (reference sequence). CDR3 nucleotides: TGTGCCAGCAGCCCGGGGGGGGGCGACCACCACTTC. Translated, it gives CASSPGGGDHHF.

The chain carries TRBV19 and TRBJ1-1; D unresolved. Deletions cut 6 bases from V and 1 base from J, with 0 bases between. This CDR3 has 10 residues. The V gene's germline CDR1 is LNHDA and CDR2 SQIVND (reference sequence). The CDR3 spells CASRNTEAFF. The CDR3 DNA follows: TGTGCCAGTAGGAACACTGAAGCTTTCTTT.

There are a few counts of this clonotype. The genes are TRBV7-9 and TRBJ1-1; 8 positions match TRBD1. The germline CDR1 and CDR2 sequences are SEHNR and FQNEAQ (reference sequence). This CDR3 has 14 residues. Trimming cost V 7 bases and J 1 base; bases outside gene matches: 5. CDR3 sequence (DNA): TGTGCCAGCAAAGGACAGGGTGAGAACACTGAAGCTTTCTTT. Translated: CASKGQGENTEAFF.

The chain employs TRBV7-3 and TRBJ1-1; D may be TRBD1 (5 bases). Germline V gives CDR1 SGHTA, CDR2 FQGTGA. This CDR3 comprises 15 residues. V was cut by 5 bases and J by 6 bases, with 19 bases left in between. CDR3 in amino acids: CASSQQPGARAEAFF. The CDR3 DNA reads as TGTGCCAGCAGCCAACAACCCGGGGCGAGGGCTGAAGCTTTCTTT.

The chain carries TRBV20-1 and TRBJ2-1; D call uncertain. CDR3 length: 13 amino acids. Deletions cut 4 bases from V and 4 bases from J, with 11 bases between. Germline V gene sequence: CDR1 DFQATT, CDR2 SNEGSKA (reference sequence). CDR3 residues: CSAIRPVYNEQFF. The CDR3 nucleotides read TGCAGTGCTATCCGGCCAGTTTACAATGAGCAGTTCTTC.

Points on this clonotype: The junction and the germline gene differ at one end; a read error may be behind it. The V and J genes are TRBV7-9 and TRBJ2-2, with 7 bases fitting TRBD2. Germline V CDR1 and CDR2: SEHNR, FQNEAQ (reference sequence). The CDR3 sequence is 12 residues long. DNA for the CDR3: TGCGCCAGCAGGAGGACTAGCGGGGAGCTGTTTTTT. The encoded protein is CASRRTSGELFF.

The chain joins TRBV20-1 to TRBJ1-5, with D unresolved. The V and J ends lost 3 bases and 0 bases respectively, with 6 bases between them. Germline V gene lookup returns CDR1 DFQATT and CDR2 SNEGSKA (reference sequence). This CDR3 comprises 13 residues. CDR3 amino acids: CSASSHSNQPQHF. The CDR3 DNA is TGCAGTGCTAGCTCCCATAGCAATCAGCCCCAGCATTTT.

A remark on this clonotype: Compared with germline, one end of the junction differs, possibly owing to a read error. The CDR3 protein is CASSLERHEQYF. CDR3 DNA: TGTGCCAGCAGTTTAGAGAGACACGAGCAGTACTTC. The chain couples TRBV11-3 to TRBJ2-7; D remains ambiguous. This CDR3 is built from 12 residues. CDR1 is SGHNT, CDR2 YENEEA, per germline.

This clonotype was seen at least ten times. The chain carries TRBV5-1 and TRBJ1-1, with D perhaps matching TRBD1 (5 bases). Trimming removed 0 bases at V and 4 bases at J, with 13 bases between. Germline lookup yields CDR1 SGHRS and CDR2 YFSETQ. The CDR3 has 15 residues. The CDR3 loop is CASSLDLRDSTEAFF. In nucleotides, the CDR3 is TGCGCCAGCAGCTTGGACCTCAGGGATTCCACTGAAGCTTTCTTT. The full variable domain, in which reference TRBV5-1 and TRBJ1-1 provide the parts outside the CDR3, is KAGVTQTPRYLIKTRGQQVTLSCSPISGHRSVSWYQQTPGQGLQFLFEYFSETQRNKGNFPGRFSGRQFSNSRSEMNVSTLELGDSALYLCASSLDLRDSTEAFFGQGTRLTVV.

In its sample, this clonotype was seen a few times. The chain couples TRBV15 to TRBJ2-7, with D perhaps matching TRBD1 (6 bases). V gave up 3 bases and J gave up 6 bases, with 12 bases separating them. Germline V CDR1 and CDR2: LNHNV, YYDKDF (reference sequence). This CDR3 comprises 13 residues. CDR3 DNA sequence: TGTGCCACCAGCAGCCGGGTAGGGGGCGAGCAGTACTTC. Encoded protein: CATSSRVGGEQYF.

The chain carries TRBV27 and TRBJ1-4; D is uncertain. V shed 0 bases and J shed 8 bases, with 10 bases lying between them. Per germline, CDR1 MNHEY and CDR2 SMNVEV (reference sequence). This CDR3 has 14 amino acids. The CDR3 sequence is CASSLSGGVEKLFF. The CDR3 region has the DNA TGTGCCAGCAGTTTATCGGGAGGAGTCGAAAAACTGTTTTTT.

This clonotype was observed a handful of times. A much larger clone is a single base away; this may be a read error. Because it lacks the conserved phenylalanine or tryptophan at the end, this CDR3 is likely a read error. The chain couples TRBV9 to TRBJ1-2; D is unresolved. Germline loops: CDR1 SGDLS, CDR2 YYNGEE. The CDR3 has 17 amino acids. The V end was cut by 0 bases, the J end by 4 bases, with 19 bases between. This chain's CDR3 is CASSVATIRQFCYGYTS. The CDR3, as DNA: TGTGCCAGCAGCGTAGCTACTATCCGTCAGTTTTGCTATGGCTACACCTCC.

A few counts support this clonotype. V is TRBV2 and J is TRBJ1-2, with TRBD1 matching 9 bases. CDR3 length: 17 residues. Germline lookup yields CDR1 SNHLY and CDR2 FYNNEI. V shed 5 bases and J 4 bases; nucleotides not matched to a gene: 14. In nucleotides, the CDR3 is TGTGCCAGCAGTCCTACCGGGACAGGGAGGGATTTCTATGGCTACACCTTC. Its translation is CASSPTGTGRDFYGYTF.

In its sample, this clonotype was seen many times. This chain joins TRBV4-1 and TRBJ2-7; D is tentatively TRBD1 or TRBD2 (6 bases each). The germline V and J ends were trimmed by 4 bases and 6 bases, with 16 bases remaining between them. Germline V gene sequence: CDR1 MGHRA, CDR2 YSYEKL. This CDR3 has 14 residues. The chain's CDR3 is CASSPDSGGREQYF. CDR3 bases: TGCGCCAGCAGCCCGGACTCCGGGGGCCGCGAGCAGTACTTC.

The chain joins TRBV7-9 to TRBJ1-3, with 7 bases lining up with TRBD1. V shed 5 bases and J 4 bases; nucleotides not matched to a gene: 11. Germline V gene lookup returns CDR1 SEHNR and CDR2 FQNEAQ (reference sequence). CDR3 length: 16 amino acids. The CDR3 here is CASSAQQGLGGNTIYF. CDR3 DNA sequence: TGTGCCAGCAGCGCCCAACAGGGGCTGGGGGGAAACACCATATATTTT.

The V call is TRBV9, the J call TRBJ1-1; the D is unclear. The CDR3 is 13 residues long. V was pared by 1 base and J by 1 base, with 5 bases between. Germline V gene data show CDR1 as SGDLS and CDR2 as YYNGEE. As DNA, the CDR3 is TGTGCCAGCAGCGTACACAGGAACACTGAAGCTTTCTTT. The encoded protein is CASSVHRNTEAFF.

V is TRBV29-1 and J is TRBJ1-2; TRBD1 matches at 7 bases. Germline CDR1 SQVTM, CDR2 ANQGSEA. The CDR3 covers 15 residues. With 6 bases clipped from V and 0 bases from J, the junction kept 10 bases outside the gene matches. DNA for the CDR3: TGCAGCGTAACACAGGGGTCCCATTCTAACTATGGCTACACCTTC. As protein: CSVTQGSHSNYGYTF.

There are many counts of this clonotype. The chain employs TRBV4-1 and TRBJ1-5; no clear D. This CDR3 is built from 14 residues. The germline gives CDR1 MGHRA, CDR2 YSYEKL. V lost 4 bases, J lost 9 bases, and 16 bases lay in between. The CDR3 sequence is CASSPDKARWPQHF. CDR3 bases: TGCGCCAGCAGCCCCGACAAGGCTCGATGGCCCCAGCATTTT.

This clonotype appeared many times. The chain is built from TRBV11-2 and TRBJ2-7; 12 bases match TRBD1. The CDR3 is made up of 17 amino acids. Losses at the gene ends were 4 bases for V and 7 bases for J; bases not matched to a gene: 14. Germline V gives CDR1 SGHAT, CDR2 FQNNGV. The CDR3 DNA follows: TGTGCCAGCAGCTCCCGGGACAGGGGGCGGTTAAGGACGGAGCAGTACTTC. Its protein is CASSSRDRGRLRTEQYF.

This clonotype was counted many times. CDR3 sequence (DNA): TGTGCCTGGACCGACAGGGCGGACTATGGCTACACCTTC. It encodes CAWTDRADYGYTF. The chain links TRBV30 to TRBJ1-2; 7 nucleotides line up with TRBD1. Germline values: CDR1 GTSNPN, CDR2 SVGIG (reference sequence). The CDR3 runs to 13 residues. Losses at the gene ends were 4 bases for V and 3 bases for J; bases not matched to a gene: 5.

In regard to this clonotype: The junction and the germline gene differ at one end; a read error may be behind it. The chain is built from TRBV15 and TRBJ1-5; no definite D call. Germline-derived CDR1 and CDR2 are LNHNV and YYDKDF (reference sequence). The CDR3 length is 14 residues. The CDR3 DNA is TGTGCCACCAGCAGAATTTATAGCAATCAGTCCCAGCATTTT. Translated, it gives CATSRIYSNQSQHF.

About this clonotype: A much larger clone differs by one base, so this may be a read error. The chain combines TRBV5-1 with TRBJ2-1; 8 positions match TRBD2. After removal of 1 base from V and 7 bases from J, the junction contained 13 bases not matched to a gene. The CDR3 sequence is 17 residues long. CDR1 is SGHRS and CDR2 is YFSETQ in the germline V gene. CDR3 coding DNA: TGCGCCAGCAGCTTGTGGCCCTCGGGGGGGCCGAGGAATGAGCAGTTCTTC. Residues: CASSLWPSGGPRNEQFF.

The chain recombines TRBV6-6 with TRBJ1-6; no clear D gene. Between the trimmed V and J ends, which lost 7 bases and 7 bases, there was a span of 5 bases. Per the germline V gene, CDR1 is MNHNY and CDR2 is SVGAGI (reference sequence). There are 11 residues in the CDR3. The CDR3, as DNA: TGTGCCAGCACGGGGAATTCACCCCTCCACTTT. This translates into CASTGNSPLHF.

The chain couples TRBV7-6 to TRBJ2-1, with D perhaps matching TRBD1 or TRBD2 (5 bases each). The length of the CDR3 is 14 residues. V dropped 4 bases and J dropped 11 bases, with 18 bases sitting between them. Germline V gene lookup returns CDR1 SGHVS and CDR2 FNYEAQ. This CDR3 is CASSYGGGLAQQFF. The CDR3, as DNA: TGTGCCAGCAGCTATGGGGGTGGGCTAGCCCAGCAGTTCTTC.